A single sample gave rise to the 7 T cell receptor beta chains below, sequenced in a study of cytomegalovirus exposure and HLA in healthy donors. The PCR ran on 60 Vbeta and 13 Jbeta primers. Profiled with immunoSEQ multiplex PCR; TCRdb holds only in-frame clones, not every one. Of under 200,000 clones detected, over 75% appear once; the ten largest clones hold approximately 1.5%. The sequencing sample was made of PBMCs. The origin of the receptors is a woman in her 30s in good health and CMV-seronegative.

The gene calls are TRBV2 and TRBJ1-2, with D maybe TRBD1 (6 bases). V was cut by 8 bases and J by 4 bases, with 23 bases left in between. Germline V lookup: CDR1 SNHLY, CDR2 FYNNEI. The CDR3 length is 16 residues. In nucleotides, the CDR3 is TGTGCCAGCCTTCCCGGGCTGGGGGCCACTCTCTATGGCTACACCTTC. It yields the protein CASLPGLGATLYGYTF.

This clone has a handful of counts. The V gene is TRBV28, the J gene TRBJ1-2; D is unresolved. CDR1 and CDR2 from the germline V gene are MDHEN and SYDVKM. CDR3 length: 14 amino acids. V lost 3 bases and J 0 bases, leaving 8 bases between the germline ends. CDR3 region: CASSFESSNYGYTF. The CDR3 coding sequence is TGTGCCAGCAGTTTTGAGAGTTCTAACTATGGCTACACCTTC.

V is TRBV10-3 and J is TRBJ2-7; 8 bases map to TRBD1. The CDR3 spans 13 residues. CDR1 and CDR2 from the germline V gene are ENHRY and SYGVKD. The V segment lost 6 bases and the J segment 6 bases; nucleotides outside the gene matches: 7. CDR3 amino acids: CAISTGTGLEQYF. Written as DNA, the CDR3 is TGTGCCATCAGCACCGGGACAGGCCTCGAGCAGTACTTC.

This chain joins TRBV18 and TRBJ1-5, with TRBD1 as a possible D gene (6 bases). This CDR3 region has 16 residues. Germline V CDR1 and CDR2: KGHSH, LQKENI. Trimming stripped 2 bases from V and 0 bases from J, with 11 bases between. The CDR3 sequence: CASSPDRSFSNQPQHF. DNA of the CDR3: TGTGCCAGCTCACCAGACAGGAGCTTTAGCAATCAGCCCCAGCATTTT.

This clone occurred a few times. V is TRBV5-4 and J is TRBJ2-2, with D possibly being TRBD2 (5 bases). The CDR3 length is 13 residues. V lost 5 bases and J lost 5, with 10 bases in between. Germline lookup yields CDR1 SGHNT and CDR2 YYREEE (reference sequence). The CDR3 protein is CASSSRATGELFF. The DNA for the CDR3 is TGTGCCAGCAGTTCGCGGGCGACCGGGGAGCTGTTTTTT.

The table lists this clone with a few counts. The V gene is TRBV18, the J gene TRBJ1-1; D not certain. Germline-derived CDR1 and CDR2 are KGHSH and LQKENI. This CDR3 has 15 residues. The germline V and J ends were trimmed by 1 base and 0 bases, with 9 bases remaining between them. The CDR3, as DNA: TGTGCCAGCTCACCACTTGGACTCATGAACACTGAAGCTTTCTTT. Protein sequence: CASSPLGLMNTEAFF.

The CDR3 here is CASSESSLGSGELFF. As DNA, the CDR3 is TGTGCCAGCAGTGAATCGAGCTTGGGGAGCGGGGAGCTGTTTTTT. This sequence joins TRBV2 and TRBJ2-2; possible D gene TRBD2, 5 bases. Germline loops: CDR1 SNHLY, CDR2 FYNNEI. The CDR3 has 15 residues. Deletions cut 2 bases from V and 7 bases from J, with 14 bases between.